The 31 T cell receptor beta chains below all came from one sample that was sequenced in a study of T-cell memory formation after mild COVID-19. MiXCR, applied by TCRdb to the 5' RACE reads, yields one record per CDR3 protein. The sample includes approximately 260,000 distinct CDR3 sequences, around 17% of them seen just once. The sequenced sample consisted of PBMCs or a T cell subset sorted from them (not recorded which). The receptors here all came from a man aged 18 to 29 who had mild COVID-19 (a few samples of this study predate the infection). Cell type and time point are not known.

The chain uses TRBV5-1 and TRBJ1-1; the match to TRBD1 covers 9 bases. The CDR3 sequence is 14 residues long. J gave up 4 bases and V 4 bases, and 5 bases lay outside the gene matches. Germline CDR1 and CDR2: SGHRS and YFSETQ. The CDR3 spells CASSGYRGRTEAFF. CDR3 sequence (DNA): TGCGCCAGCAGCGGATACAGGGGGCGCACTGAAGCTTTCTTT.

The CDR3 region is CSAPRAGFDEQYF. The CDR3 nucleotides are TGCAGTGCTCCCAGGGCGGGTTTCGACGAGCAGTACTTC. The V call is TRBV20-1, the J call TRBJ2-7; D is possibly TRBD1 or TRBD2 (5 bases each). The germline V gene has CDR1 DFQATT and CDR2 SNEGSKA (reference sequence). The CDR3 runs to 13 residues. The V gene lost 5 bases and the J gene lost 5 bases, with 16 bases spanning the gap.

This clonotype was seen more than once but under ten times. CDR3 region: CASTPDGGSSYNEQFF. CDR3 nucleotide sequence: TGTGCCAGCACCCCGGACGGGGGGAGCTCCTACAATGAGCAGTTCTTC. The chain uses TRBV7-8 and TRBJ2-1, with TRBD2 matching over 7 bases. Germline CDR1 SGHVS, CDR2 FQNEAQ. The CDR3 is 16 amino acids. V lost 7 bases and J lost 0; bases outside the gene matches: 9. Together with reference TRBV7-8 and TRBJ2-1, the CDR3 gives the full variable domain: GAGVSQSPRYKVAKRGQDVALRCDPISGHVSLFWYQQALGQGPEFLTYFQNEAQLDKSGLPSDRFFAERPEGSVSTLKIQRTQQEDSAVYLCASTPDGGSSYNEQFFGPGTRLTVL.

The chain links TRBV25-1 to TRBJ1-6, with TRBD1 as a possible D gene (6 bases). The V gene lost 3 bases and the J gene lost 8 bases, with 11 bases spanning the gap. The germline CDR1 and CDR2 sequences are MGHDK and SYGVNS. The CDR3 contains 14 residues. The DNA of the CDR3 is TGTGCCAGCAGTGACTACAGGGAGTATTCACCCCTCCACTTT. It yields the protein CASSDYREYSPLHF.

V usage is TRBV4-2 and J usage is TRBJ1-2, with a weak D call TRBD1 (5 bases). The CDR3 runs 15 residues. Germline V gene data show CDR1 as LGHNA and CDR2 as YNFKEQ. Trimming shortened V by 0 bases and J by 8 bases, and 16 bases separated the two germline ends. CDR3: CASSQDPRGYEGYTF. DNA of the CDR3: TGTGCCAGCAGCCAAGACCCACGGGGGTATGAAGGCTACACCTTC.

The V gene is TRBV7-8, the J gene TRBJ2-7; D is possibly TRBD1 (5 bases). Germline assignment: CDR1 SGHVS and CDR2 FQNEAQ. The CDR3 totals 13 residues. The V end was cut by 0 bases, the J end by 6 bases, with 9 bases between. The CDR3 loop reads CASSLASGAEQYV. As DNA, the CDR3 is TGTGCCAGCAGCTTAGCGTCTGGGGCCGAGCAGTACGTC.

This clonotype was seen a few times. The CDR3 DNA follows: TGTGCCAGCAGCAAAGAGGATCGGCCGCTGAATGAAAAACTGTTTTTT. This sequence encodes CASSKEDRPLNEKLFF. The V and J genes are TRBV21-1 and TRBJ1-4. TRBV21-1 is shown as a pseudogene. The CDR3 covers 16 residues.

This chain's CDR3 is CASTLPRGSSYEQYV. The CDR3 DNA follows: TGTGCTAGCACCCTCCCCCGGGGGAGCTCCTACGAGCAGTACGTC. V and J are TRBV7-7 and TRBJ2-7; TRBD2 is a possible D gene (6 bases). The CDR3 consists of 15 residues. From germline, CDR1 is SSHAT and CDR2 FNYEAQ (reference sequence).

This clonotype was found a few times. The chain is built from TRBV3-1 and TRBJ1-2; D not certain. Trimming removed 7 bases at V and 6 bases at J, with 12 bases between. Germline CDR1 and CDR2: LGHDT and YNNKEL (reference sequence). The CDR3 has 12 amino acids. CDR3 loop: CASMGSQNGYTF. CDR3 nucleotide sequence: TGTGCCAGCATGGGCAGCCAAAATGGCTACACCTTC.

This chain links TRBV5-6 with TRBJ1-2; TRBD1 matches 10 bases. The CDR3 has 14 residues. Germline CDR1 and CDR2: SGHDT and YYEEEE. Trimming removed 0 bases from V and 7 bases from J; junction bases left unmatched: 3. The CDR3 DNA follows: TGTGCCAGCAGCTTGGCCGGGACAGGGGCTGGCTACACCTTC. Translation: CASSLAGTGAGYTF.

The chain recombines TRBV2 with TRBJ1-1; D is ambiguous. V lost 6 bases and J lost 1, with 9 bases in between. This CDR3 contains 13 residues. Per germline, CDR1 SNHLY and CDR2 FYNNEI. This CDR3 reads CASSETENTEAFF. The DNA for the CDR3 is TGTGCCAGCAGCGAAACAGAGAACACTGAAGCTTTCTTT.

There are a few counts of this clonotype. The chain carries TRBV9 and TRBJ1-1; no reliable D call. Trimming stripped 4 bases from V and 5 bases from J, with 12 bases between. Germline CDR1 is SGDLS and CDR2 is YYNGEE. This CDR3 is built from 13 residues. The CDR3 sequence: CASSPIGWTEAFF. For the CDR3, the DNA is TGTGCCAGCAGCCCCATAGGGTGGACTGAAGCTTTCTTT.

This chain uses TRBV12-5 with TRBJ2-3; tentatively, D is TRBD2 (6 bases). Germline CDR1 and CDR2: LGHNT and FRNRAP. The ends were cut back, 4 bases at V and 2 bases at J, with 19 bases in the middle. The CDR3 length is 17 residues. In nucleotides, the CDR3 is TGTGCTAGTGGTTCGGGAACCGGGACTCCCTACACAGATACGCAGTATTTT. Translated, it gives CASGSGTGTPYTDTQYF. The full variable domain, rest sourced from reference TRBV12-5 and TRBJ2-3, is DARVTQTPRHKVTEMGQEVTMRCQPILGHNTVFWYRQTMMQGLELLAYFRNRAPLDDSGMPKDRFSAEMPDATLATLKIQPSEPRDSAVYFCASGSGTGTPYTDTQYFGPGTRLTVL.

This clonotype showed up just a few times. The V call is TRBV15, the J call TRBJ2-3; TRBD1 might be the D (6 bases). The CDR3 length is 15 residues. CDR1 LNHNV and CDR2 YYDKDF come from the germline V gene (reference sequence). V was trimmed by 0 bases and J by 7 bases, leaving 14 bases between them. DNA for the CDR3: TGTGCCACCAGCAGAGAAGGACAGAGCTCTTATACGCAGTATTTT. It is translated as CATSREGQSSYTQYF.

A few counts support this clonotype. The CDR3 loop is CASSEWTSGVGDTQYF. The CDR3 region has the DNA TGTGCCAGCAGTGAATGGACTAGCGGGGTGGGGGATACGCAGTATTTT. This chain links TRBV27 with TRBJ2-3, with TRBD2 matching over 12 bases. This CDR3 is built from 16 residues. The J segment lost 6 bases and the V segment lost 5 bases, leaving 9 bases of the junction unmatched. Germline-derived CDR1 and CDR2 are MNHEY and SMNVEV (reference sequence).

This clonotype was seen a few times. The chain recombines TRBV12-3 or TRBV12-4 with TRBJ2-3, with 9 bases identical to TRBD2. Unmatched junction bases numbered 5, after V lost 4 bases and J lost 0 bases. The length of the CDR3 is 16 residues. CDR3 region: CASSSTTSGSTDTQYF. As DNA, the CDR3 is TGTGCCAGCAGTTCAACGACTAGCGGTAGCACAGATACGCAGTATTTT.

The sample holds many counts of this clonotype. The V call is TRBV6-6, the J call TRBJ2-7; possibly TRBD1 or TRBD2 for D (6 bases each). Germline V gene data show CDR1 as MNHNY and CDR2 as SVGAGI (reference sequence). Trimming removed 5 bases at V and 5 bases at J, with 16 bases between. This CDR3 has 14 amino acids. CDR3 protein: CASSPQGGGDEQYF. The CDR3 region has the DNA TGTGCCAGCAGTCCACAGGGAGGTGGGGACGAGCAGTACTTC.

The chain has TRBV3-2 and TRBJ1-4. TRBV3-2 is given as a pseudogene. The CDR3 runs 21 residues. The CDR3 nucleotides read TGTGCCAGCAGCCACACGAGAAATCAGGGCCTTGAACCTGCAACTAATGAAAAACTGTTTTTT. As protein: CASSHTRNQGLEPATNEKLFF.

This clonotype was counted only a few times. This CDR3 reads CASSLGQQGYTF. Written as DNA, the CDR3 is TGTGCCAGCAGCTTAGGGCAACAAGGCTACACCTTC. The chain employs TRBV7-9 and TRBJ1-2; D is unresolved. The ends were cut back, 1 base at V and 8 bases at J, with 8 bases in the middle. Germline lookup yields CDR1 SEHNR and CDR2 FQNEAQ (reference sequence). This CDR3 is 12 amino acids long.

The sample holds many counts of this clonotype. The chain uses TRBV5-1 and TRBJ2-3; 8 bases are shared with TRBD2. The V and J ends lost 0 bases and 2 bases, in that order; junction bases with no gene match: 11. The germline V gene has CDR1 SGHRS and CDR2 YFSETQ. This CDR3 contains 18 residues. The CDR3 spells CASSLAGGAGVTTDTQYF. Here the CDR3 DNA reads TGCGCCAGCAGCTTGGCCGGGGGAGCGGGGGTTACCACAGATACGCAGTATTTT.

The V gene is TRBV3-1, the J gene TRBJ2-1; 8 bases map to TRBD2. The germline V gene has CDR1 LGHDT and CDR2 YNNKEL (reference sequence). This CDR3 has 17 amino acids. Losses at the gene ends were 6 bases for V and 3 bases for J; bases not matched to a gene: 13. The CDR3 region has the DNA TGTGCCAGCAGTGTCACCACTTCGGGGGGGGTCTACAATGAGCAGTTCTTC. Its protein is CASSVTTSGGVYNEQFF.

This clonotype occurred a few times. The rearrangement joins TRBV7-2 to TRBJ1-3; unclear D gene. The CDR3 loop spans 14 amino acids. CDR1 is SGHTA and CDR2 is FQGNSA in the germline V gene. The V end lost 8 bases, the J end lost 0 bases, and 11 bases lay between the germline ends. The CDR3 DNA reads TGTGCCAGCCGACTAGCCACCTCTGGAAACACCATATATTTT. Amino acids: CASRLATSGNTIYF.

This clonotype appeared a few times. The rearrangement uses TRBV6-1 and TRBJ1-1, with D possibly TRBD1 on 6 matching bases. Trimming left V 4 bases short and J 5 bases short, with 8 bases between. The CDR3 contains 12 residues. Germline CDR1 reads MNHNS; CDR2 reads SASEGT. Here the CDR3 DNA reads TGTGCCAGCAGTGGGACAGCGACTGAAGCTTTCTTT. It codes for CASSGTATEAFF.

The chain has TRBV25-1 and TRBJ2-7; tentatively, D is TRBD1 or TRBD2 (5 bases each). Germline V gives CDR1 MGHDK, CDR2 SYGVNS. The CDR3 consists of 11 residues. V was shortened by 5 bases and J by 9 bases, with 11 bases between the two germline ends. CDR3 in amino acids: CASSMGVLQYV. For the CDR3, the DNA is TGTGCCAGCAGTATGGGGGTATTGCAGTACGTC.

The chain couples TRBV6-5 to TRBJ1-5; TRBD1 matches at 7 bases. CDR1 is MNHEY and CDR2 is SVGAGI in the germline V gene. The ends lost 5 bases at V and 7 bases at J; junction bases unmatched: 8. The CDR3 contains 14 residues. CDR3 sequence: CASSTLQGWQPQHF. The DNA of the CDR3 is TGTGCCAGCAGTACTTTACAGGGGTGGCAGCCCCAGCATTTT.

V usage is TRBV9 and J usage is TRBJ2-1; D remains ambiguous. This CDR3 is 15 amino acids long. Germline V lookup: CDR1 SGDLS, CDR2 YYNGEE. Trimming cost V 2 bases and J 0 bases, with 9 bases left between them. Here the CDR3 DNA reads TGTGCCAGCAGCGTTGGGGTGAGCTCCTACAATGAGCAGTTCTTC. Its translation is CASSVGVSSYNEQFF. Full variable domain (rest looked up from reference TRBV9 and TRBJ2-1): DSGVTQTPKHLITATGQRVTLRCSPRSGDLSVYWYQQSLDQGLQFLIQYYNGEERAKGNILERFSAQQFPDLHSELNLSSLELGDSALYFCASSVGVSSYNEQFFGPGTRLTVL.

This clonotype was seen repeatedly, ten times or more. The CDR3 reads CSVDEGRVETQYF. DNA of the CDR3: TGCAGCGTTGATGAGGGCAGGGTGGAGACCCAGTACTTC. V is TRBV29-1 and J is TRBJ2-5, with D perhaps TRBD1 or TRBD2 (5 bases each). Trimming pared 3 bases from V and 5 bases from J, leaving 13 bases between. The CDR3 spans 13 residues. Germline CDR1 is SQVTM and CDR2 is ANQGSEA.

In its sample, this clonotype was seen a few times. J is TRBJ2-1 and V is TRBV7-7; D remains ambiguous. CDR1 is SSHAT, CDR2 FNYEAQ, per germline (reference sequence). The V gene lost 2 bases and the J gene lost 4 bases, with 12 bases spanning the gap. The CDR3 has 15 amino acids. CDR3 protein: CASSLSDRTYNEQFF. CDR3 nucleotides: TGTGCCAGCAGCTTATCAGACCGAACATACAATGAGCAGTTCTTC. Full variable domain (rest looked up from reference TRBV7-7 and TRBJ2-1): GAGVSQSPRYKVTKRGQDVTLRCDPISSHATLYWYQQALGQGPEFLTYFNYEAQPDKSGLPSDRFSAERPEGSISTLTIQRTEQRDSAMYRCASSLSDRTYNEQFFGPGTRLTVL.

This chain connects TRBV9 to TRBJ1-2, with D unclear. Trimming removed 0 bases at V and 6 bases at J, with 12 bases between. The CDR3 contains 14 residues. Germline V gene sequence: CDR1 SGDLS, CDR2 YYNGEE. The CDR3 here is CASSVGGSNHGYTF. The CDR3 DNA sequence: TGTGCCAGCAGCGTAGGAGGGTCGAACCATGGCTACACCTTC.

The rearrangement links TRBV11-2 to TRBJ1-6; D not certain. Between the trimmed V and J ends, which lost 5 bases and 7 bases, there was a span of 6 bases. Germline V gene sequence: CDR1 SGHAT, CDR2 FQNNGV. The CDR3 runs 12 residues. The CDR3 bases are TGTGCCAGCAGCCCGGGGAATTCACCCCTCCACTTT. Translation gives CASSPGNSPLHF. Drawing the rest from reference TRBV11-2 and TRBJ1-6, the complete variable domain is EAGVAQSPRYKIIEKRQSVAFWCNPISGHATLYWYQQILGQGPKLLIQFQNNGVVDDSQLPKDRFSAERLKGVDSTLKIQPAKLEDSAVYLCASSPGNSPLHFGNGTRLTVT.

This clonotype was detected a few times. The chain couples TRBV2 to TRBJ1-5; weak D call: TRBD1 (5 bases). CDR1 is SNHLY, CDR2 FYNNEI, per germline. The CDR3 is 13 residues long. Between the trimmed V and J ends, which lost 7 bases and 5 bases, there was a span of 12 bases. The CDR3, as DNA: TGTGCCAGCACCCCGGACACTCATCAGCCCCAGCATTTT. This translates into CASTPDTHQPQHF.